What follows are 28 T cell receptor beta chains derived from one specimen sequenced in a study of T-cell reconstitution after alpha-beta-depleted transplantation in children. Researchers prepared the TCRbeta library using unique molecular identifiers, the study reports. One entry per CDR3 protein, called by TCRdb with MiXCR from the PCR reads. The sample lists 540,000 or so distinct CDR3 sequences, 20% to 25% occurring once. This material consisted of PBMCs, mostly from graft donor cells, taken 360 days after TCRalphabeta/CD19-depleted stem cell transplant. Every receptor here comes from a boy under three years old who had a stem cell transplant for acute myeloid leukemia, so the T cells may come from the graft donor.

The sample holds a few counts of this clonotype. The genes are TRBV6-1 and TRBJ2-1; 8 positions agree with TRBD1. The CDR3 covers 14 residues. Germline V gene lookup returns CDR1 MNHNS and CDR2 SASEGT. V lost 6 bases to trimming and J lost 7 bases; unmatched junction nucleotides: 8. The CDR3 DNA reads TGTGCCAGCAGAACGGACAGGGCGGGGAATGAGCAGTTCTTC. Its protein is CASRTDRAGNEQFF.

The rearrangement uses TRBV5-8 and TRBJ1-5; D unclear. Deletions cut 0 bases from V and 7 bases from J, with 8 bases between. This CDR3 has 13 amino acids. Germline loops: CDR1 SGHTS, CDR2 YDEGEE. The CDR3 DNA reads as TGTGCCAGCAGCTTGGAACTTCAACAGCCCCAGCATTTT. Residues: CASSLELQQPQHF.

This clonotype was picked up a small number of times. As DNA, the CDR3 is TGCAGTGCTAGGGAGGGGGTACGCACAGATACGCAGTATTTT. Translating it yields CSAREGVRTDTQYF. The chain couples TRBV20-1 to TRBJ2-3, with D possibly called TRBD1 or TRBD2 (6 bases each). V dropped 3 bases and J dropped 1 base, with 11 bases sitting between them. This CDR3 contains 14 residues. From germline, CDR1 is DFQATT and CDR2 SNEGSKA (reference sequence).

This clonotype has at least ten counts. The chain has TRBV19 and TRBJ1-5, with D perhaps TRBD1 (5 bases). Trimming cost V 4 bases and J 6 bases, with 16 bases left between them. This CDR3 region has 15 residues. Germline V CDR1 and CDR2: LNHDA, SQIVND (reference sequence). CDR3 coding DNA: TGTGCCAGTAGTACAGTTGGACGGGGCTCTCAGCCCCAGCATTTT. It yields the protein CASSTVGRGSQPQHF.

This chain joins TRBV20-1 and TRBJ2-4; D is unclear. The CDR3 is 14 amino acids. Germline CDR1 and CDR2: DFQATT and SNEGSKA (reference sequence). In nucleotides, the CDR3 is TGCAGGGCAGACTCTTCTGGGGCCAAAAACATTCAGTACTTC. Residues: CRADSSGAKNIQYF.

This clonotype has more than one count but fewer than ten. The chain couples TRBV6-5 to TRBJ2-2; D remains unclear. This CDR3 region has 13 residues. The germline V and J ends were trimmed by 2 bases and 5 bases, with 6 bases remaining between them. CDR1 MNHEY and CDR2 SVGAGI come from the germline V gene. The chain's CDR3 is CASSYARTGELFF. Written as DNA, the CDR3 is TGTGCCAGCAGTTACGCAAGGACCGGGGAGCTGTTTTTT.

Ten or more counts support this clonotype. V is TRBV20-1 and J is TRBJ1-5; no reliable D call. This CDR3 has 11 residues. Germline V gives CDR1 DFQATT, CDR2 SNEGSKA (reference sequence). Trimming shortened V by 8 bases and J by 7 bases, and 12 bases separated the two germline ends. In DNA, the CDR3 is TGCAGTCCCGGTGGAAGCCAGCCCCAGCATTTT. It translates to CSPGGSQPQHF.

The chain joins TRBV5-1 to TRBJ2-7; 7 bases match TRBD1. From germline, CDR1 is SGHRS and CDR2 YFSETQ. The trim removed 0 bases at V and 5 bases at J, leaving 5 bases unmatched. CDR3 length equals 14 residues. CDR3 sequence: CASSLGQGWDEQYV. The CDR3, as DNA: TGCGCCAGCAGCTTGGGACAGGGATGGGACGAGCAGTACGTC.

This rearrangement joins TRBV10-2 to TRBJ2-3, with 7 nucleotides matching TRBD2. Germline assignment: CDR1 WSHSY and CDR2 SAAADI. V trimming: 2 bases; J trimming: 2 bases; junction bases outside the gene matches: 13. The CDR3 is 18 residues long. Here the CDR3 DNA reads TGCGCCAGCAGTGAGCCATACCGTACTAGCGCCGACACAGATACGCAGTATTTT. This encodes CASSEPYRTSADTDTQYF.

This clonotype was counted many times. V gene TRBV2 combines with J gene TRBJ2-5; 13 bases agree with TRBD2. Germline V gives CDR1 SNHLY, CDR2 FYNNEI. Trimming at V came to 1 base and at J to 5 bases, leaving 4 bases not matched to a gene. The CDR3 runs to 16 residues. CDR3 nucleotides: TGTGCCAGCAGTGAAGAGGGACTAGCGGGGTGGGAGACCCAGTACTTC. Translating gives CASSEEGLAGWETQYF.

In its sample, this clonotype was seen many times. CDR3 region: CASSLSYTQYF. The CDR3 DNA reads TGCGCCAGCAGCTTGTCCTATACGCAGTATTTT. The V gene is TRBV5-1, the J gene TRBJ2-3; D not resolved. The CDR3 is made up of 11 amino acids. CDR1 SGHRS and CDR2 YFSETQ come from the germline V gene. V dropped 1 base and J dropped 7 bases, with 4 bases sitting between them.

This clonotype was recorded at least ten times. The gene calls are TRBV7-8 and TRBJ1-2; D ambiguous. From germline, CDR1 is SGHVS and CDR2 FQNEAQ. V was pared by 5 bases and J by 8 bases, with 9 bases between. The CDR3 is 11 amino acids. CDR3 nucleotides: TGTGCCAGCAGCCCGACGGAGGGCTACACCTTC. Translating gives CASSPTEGYTF.

The sample holds many counts of this clonotype. The rearrangement links TRBV28 to TRBJ2-1; 7 bases agree with TRBD1. The V gene end was trimmed by 6 bases and the J gene end by 8 bases; junction bases not matched to a gene: 7. This CDR3 has 13 amino acids. CDR1 is MDHEN, CDR2 SYDVKM, per germline. The CDR3 coding sequence is TGTGCCAGCAGGCCGACAGGGTGGCATGAGCAGTTCTTC. Its translation is CASRPTGWHEQFF. The whole variable domain, remainder taken from reference TRBV28 and TRBJ2-1, is DVKVTQSSRYLVKRTGEKVFLECVQDMDHENMFWYRQDPGLGLRLIYFSYDVKMKEKGDIPEGYSVSREKKERFSLILESASTNQTSMYLCASRPTGWHEQFFGPGTRLTVL.

J is TRBJ2-3 and V is TRBV9; D is possibly TRBD1 (5 bases). The germline gives CDR1 SGDLS, CDR2 YYNGEE. The CDR3 totals 15 residues. V was pared by 0 bases and J by 5 bases, with 13 bases between. CDR3 residues: CASSVAGASVDTQYF. The CDR3 DNA reads TGTGCCAGCAGCGTAGCTGGGGCGAGCGTAGATACGCAGTATTTT.

This clonotype was recorded a few times. The chain links TRBV20-1 to TRBJ2-1, with D uncertain. From germline, CDR1 is DFQATT and CDR2 SNEGSKA (reference sequence). This CDR3 is built from 13 residues. V was shortened by 6 bases and J by 3 bases, with 12 bases between the two germline ends. CDR3 DNA: TGCAGTGCCAACGCCGCGGACTACAATGAGCAGTTCTTC. It translates to CSANAADYNEQFF.

The chain carries TRBV24-1 and TRBJ1-5, with 8 bases identical to TRBD1. V was pared by 3 bases and J by 1 base, with 1 base of the junction left unmatched. This CDR3 is 15 amino acids long. The V gene's germline CDR1 is KGHDR and CDR2 SFDVKD. The CDR3 DNA sequence: TGTGCCACCAGTGATACAGGGGGGAGCAATCAGCCCCAGCATTTT. Amino acids: CATSDTGGSNQPQHF.

The chain employs TRBV25-1 and TRBJ1-6; the D is unclear. Germline V gene sequence: CDR1 MGHDK, CDR2 SYGVNS. This CDR3 contains 13 residues. The V end lost 3 bases, the J end lost 9 bases, and 9 bases lay between the germline ends. The CDR3 DNA reads TGTGCCAGCAGTGACCTCGGCGGTTCACCCCTCCACTTT. Translation: CASSDLGGSPLHF.

This clonotype was counted only a few times. The chain combines TRBV12-3 or TRBV12-4 with TRBJ2-1, with 11 bases aligning to TRBD2. CDR3 length equals 15 residues. The V gene end was trimmed by 3 bases and the J gene end by 8 bases; junction bases not matched to a gene: 6. The CDR3 loop is CASSLTSGAFDEQFF. The CDR3 DNA sequence: TGTGCCAGCAGTTTGACTAGCGGGGCCTTCGATGAGCAGTTCTTC.

This clonotype was seen many times. The chain links TRBV28 to TRBJ1-6; 7 positions match TRBD1. Per the germline V gene, CDR1 is MDHEN and CDR2 is SYDVKM. The CDR3 length is 17 residues. Losses at the gene ends were 3 bases for V and 5 bases for J; bases not matched to a gene: 10. CDR3 in amino acids: CASSFRDSPPHNSPLHF. CDR3 DNA: TGTGCCAGCAGTTTCCGGGACAGCCCTCCTCATAATTCACCCCTCCACTTT.

This clonotype was seen a few times. The chain is built from TRBV4-1 and TRBJ2-1; D assignment may be TRBD1 or TRBD2 (5 bases each). The CDR3 length is 11 residues. Germline-derived CDR1 and CDR2 are MGHRA and YSYEKL. Deletions cut 7 bases from V and 9 bases from J, with 10 bases between. The CDR3 region has the DNA TGCGCCAGCACGCAGGGAGCTGAGCAGTTCTTC. It is translated as CASTQGAEQFF.

This clonotype came up a few times. The rearrangement links TRBV20-1 to TRBJ2-4; D is uncertain. Trimming took 6 bases from V and 0 from J, leaving 12 bases between them. CDR1 is DFQATT and CDR2 is SNEGSKA in the germline V gene (reference sequence). The CDR3 has 14 amino acids. The CDR3 region is CSAYFPLAKNIQYF. The CDR3 DNA is TGCAGTGCCTACTTTCCACTAGCCAAAAACATTCAGTACTTC.

This clonotype was counted at least ten times. Written as DNA, the CDR3 is TGCGCCAGCAGCTCGCTTACTAGCGGAGTACAAGAGACCCAGTACTTC. This codes for CASSSLTSGVQETQYF. This chain uses TRBV5-1 with TRBJ2-5, with 8 bases lining up with TRBD2. CDR1 is SGHRS, CDR2 YFSETQ, per germline. The trim removed 3 bases at V and 2 bases at J, leaving 9 bases unmatched. The CDR3 runs to 16 residues.

In its sample, this clonotype was seen many times. The CDR3 region has the DNA TGCAGCGTTGAAGAAGCCGGAGCAGAGACCCAGTACTTC. Amino acids: CSVEEAGAETQYF. The chain has TRBV29-1 and TRBJ2-5; D is undetermined. This CDR3 region has 13 residues. Trimming stripped 0 bases from V and 4 bases from J, with 9 bases between. Germline lookup yields CDR1 SQVTM and CDR2 ANQGSEA.

The rearrangement joins TRBV11-2 to TRBJ2-3; 16 nucleotides line up with TRBD2. The CDR3 loop spans 18 amino acids. Per the germline V gene, CDR1 is SGHAT and CDR2 is FQNNGV. Trimming cost V 4 bases and J 1 base; bases outside gene matches: 5. The CDR3 loop is CASSSGLAGGAGTDTQYF. The CDR3 nucleotides are TGTGCCAGCAGCTCGGGACTAGCGGGGGGGGCGGGCACAGATACGCAGTATTTT. Full variable domain (remainder filled in from reference TRBV11-2 and TRBJ2-3): EAGVAQSPRYKIIEKRQSVAFWCNPISGHATLYWYQQILGQGPKLLIQFQNNGVVDDSQLPKDRFSAERLKGVDSTLKIQPAKLEDSAVYLCASSSGLAGGAGTDTQYFGPGTRLTVL.

The sample holds many counts of this clonotype. The chain employs TRBV3-1 and TRBJ2-3, with 7 bases identical to TRBD1. The CDR3 contains 16 residues. Trimming at V came to 1 base and at J to 1 base, leaving 5 bases not matched to a gene. CDR1 and CDR2 (germline): LGHDT, YNNKEL (reference sequence). DNA of the CDR3: TGTGCCAGCAGCCAAGCCATCACAGGGGGCACAGATACGCAGTATTTT. It yields the protein CASSQAITGGTDTQYF.

Worth noting for this clonotype: A much larger clone differs by one base, so this may be a read error. This chain connects TRBV20-1 to TRBJ1-1; perhaps TRBD1 as D (5 bases). The germline V gene encodes CDR1 DFQATT and CDR2 SNEGSKA (reference sequence). This CDR3 has 14 residues. CDR3 protein: CCAKKRQRNTEAFF. The CDR3 DNA sequence: TGCTGTGCTAAAAAAAGACAGAGAAACACTGAAGCTTTCTTT.

CDR3 coding DNA: TGTGCCAGCAGTGAACGTGATTTGTCTATAGCCAAAAACATTCAGTACTTC. This translates into CASSERDLSIAKNIQYF. The chain couples TRBV25-1 to TRBJ2-4; D uncertain. The CDR3 length is 17 residues. Germline lookup yields CDR1 MGHDK and CDR2 SYGVNS. Trimming removed 2 bases from V and 0 bases from J, with 14 bases in between.

This clonotype was recorded many times. The genes are TRBV3-2 and TRBJ2-1; TRBD2 was called by the table and not checked on the DNA. TRBV3-2 corresponds to a pseudogene. The length of the CDR3 is 16 residues. The CDR3 reads CASSHKLAGFHNEQFF. CDR3 coding DNA: TGTGCCAGCAGCCACAAACTAGCGGGCTTCCACAATGAGCAGTTCTTC.